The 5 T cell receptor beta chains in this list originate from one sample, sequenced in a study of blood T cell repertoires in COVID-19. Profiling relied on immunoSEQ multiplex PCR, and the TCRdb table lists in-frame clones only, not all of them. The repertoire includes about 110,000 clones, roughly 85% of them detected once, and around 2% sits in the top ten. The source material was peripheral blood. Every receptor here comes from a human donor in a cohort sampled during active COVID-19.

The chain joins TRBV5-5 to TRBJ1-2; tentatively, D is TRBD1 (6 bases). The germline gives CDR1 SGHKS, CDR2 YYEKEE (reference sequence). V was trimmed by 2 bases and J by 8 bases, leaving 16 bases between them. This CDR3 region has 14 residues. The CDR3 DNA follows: TGTGCCAGCAGCTTTCAAGGGGGGGTAGCCGGCTACACCTTC. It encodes CASSFQGGVAGYTF. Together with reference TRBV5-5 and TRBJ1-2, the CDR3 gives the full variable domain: DAGVTQSPTHLIKTRGQQVTLRCSPISGHKSVSWYQQVLGQGPQFIFQYYEKEERGRGNFPDRFSARQFPNYSSELNVNALLLGDSALYLCASSFQGGVAGYTFGSGTRLTVV.

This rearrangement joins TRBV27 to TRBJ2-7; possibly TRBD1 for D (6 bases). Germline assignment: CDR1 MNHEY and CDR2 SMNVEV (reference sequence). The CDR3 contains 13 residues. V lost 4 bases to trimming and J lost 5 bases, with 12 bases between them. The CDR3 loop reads CASSSWTVHEQYF. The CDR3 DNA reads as TGTGCCAGCAGTTCCTGGACAGTCCACGAGCAGTACTTC.

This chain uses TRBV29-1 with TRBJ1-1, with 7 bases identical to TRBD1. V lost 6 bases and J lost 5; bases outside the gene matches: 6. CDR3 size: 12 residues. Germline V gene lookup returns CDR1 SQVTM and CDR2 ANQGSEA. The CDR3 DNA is TGCAGCGTGACAGGGTTCGGAACTGAAGCTTTCTTT. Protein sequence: CSVTGFGTEAFF.

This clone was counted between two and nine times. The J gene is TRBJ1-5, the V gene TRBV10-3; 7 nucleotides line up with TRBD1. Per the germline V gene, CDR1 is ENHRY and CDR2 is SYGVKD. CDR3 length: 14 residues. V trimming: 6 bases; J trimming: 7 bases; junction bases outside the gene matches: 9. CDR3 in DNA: TGTGCCATCAGCCGGGACAGCTCCAGGCAGCCCCAGCATTTT. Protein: CAISRDSSRQPQHF.

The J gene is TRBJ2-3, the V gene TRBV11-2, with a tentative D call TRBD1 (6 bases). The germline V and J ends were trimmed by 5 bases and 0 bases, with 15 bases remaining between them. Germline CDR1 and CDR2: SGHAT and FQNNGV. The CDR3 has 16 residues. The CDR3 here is CASSQSWQGSTDTQYF. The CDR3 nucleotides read TGTGCCAGCAGCCAATCCTGGCAGGGGAGCACAGATACGCAGTATTTT.